These 18 T cell receptor beta chains originate from one sample sequenced in a study of T-cell memory formation after mild COVID-19. TCRdb processed the 5' RACE reads anew with MiXCR; each CDR3 protein has one entry. The sample has hundreds of thousands of distinct CDR3 sequences, approximately 21% seen once. The sequenced sample consisted of PBMCs or a T cell subset sorted from them (not recorded which). Receptor source: an adult woman who had mild COVID-19 (a few samples of this study predate the infection). Cell type and time point are not known.

J is TRBJ1-1 and V is TRBV3-1; no reliable D call. The germline V gene has CDR1 LGHDT and CDR2 YNNKEL (reference sequence). Deletions cut 3 bases from V and 0 bases from J, with 11 bases between. This CDR3 comprises 15 residues. This CDR3 is CASSQFLAMNTEAFF. Here the CDR3 DNA reads TGTGCCAGCAGCCAGTTCTTGGCAATGAACACTGAAGCTTTCTTT. The variable domain in full, completed from reference TRBV3-1 and TRBJ1-1, reads DTAVSQTPKYLVTQMGNDKSIKCEQNLGHDTMYWYKQDSKKFLKIMFSYNNKELIINETVPNRFSPKSPDKAHLNLHINSLELGDSAVYFCASSQFLAMNTEAFFGQGTRLTVV.

J is TRBJ1-4 and V is TRBV20-1, with D unresolved. The CDR3 sequence is 13 residues long. V lost 7 bases and J lost 1, with 10 bases in between. CDR1 and CDR2 from the germline V gene are DFQATT and SNEGSKA (reference sequence). The CDR3 DNA follows: TGCAGTGTTATGGGTGGAACTAATGAAAAACTGTTTTTT. Amino acids: CSVMGGTNEKLFF.

The V and J genes are TRBV30 and TRBJ2-7; TRBD1 might be the D (6 bases). V lost 4 bases, J lost 5 bases, and 12 bases lay in between. The CDR3 length is 12 residues. Germline V CDR1 and CDR2: GTSNPN, SVGIG (reference sequence). CDR3: CAWNLQGDEQYF. CDR3 nucleotides: TGTGCCTGGAACCTACAGGGAGACGAGCAGTACTTC.

The chain links TRBV29-1 to TRBJ2-7; D not certain. With 4 bases removed from V and 4 bases from J, the gap between germline ends came to 8 bases. CDR1 is SQVTM, CDR2 ANQGSEA, per germline. CDR3 size: 11 residues. CDR3 bases: TGCAGCGTTGGGACGACATACGAGCAGTACTTC. This translates into CSVGTTYEQYF.

The gene calls are TRBV29-1 and TRBJ1-2; tentative D call: TRBD1 (5 bases). The CDR3 has 14 residues. Germline V gene lookup returns CDR1 SQVTM and CDR2 ANQGSEA. V lost 0 bases to trimming and J lost 4 bases, with 12 bases between them. The CDR3 DNA reads as TGCAGCGTTGAAGATCTTGGGGCAGGCTATGGCTACACCTTC. It specifies CSVEDLGAGYGYTF.

This chain joins TRBV19 and TRBJ2-7; 12 bases are a match to TRBD1. Germline V lookup: CDR1 LNHDA, CDR2 SQIVND (reference sequence). V gave up 6 bases and J gave up 4 bases; unmatched junction bases: 7. The CDR3 is made up of 15 amino acids. The CDR3: CASRSGTGGWYEQYF. The DNA for the CDR3 is TGTGCCAGTAGATCCGGGACAGGGGGCTGGTACGAGCAGTACTTC.

The V call is TRBV7-2, the J call TRBJ2-7; 8 bases are shared with TRBD1. The CDR3 consists of 16 residues. Germline loops: CDR1 SGHTA, CDR2 FQGNSA. V was pared by 0 bases and J by 5 bases, with 9 bases of the junction left unmatched. The CDR3 DNA is TGTGCCAGCAGCTTAGCAGGTTCCGGGACAGGACACGAGCAGTACTTC. This translates into CASSLAGSGTGHEQYF. Supplemented by reference TRBV7-2 and TRBJ2-7, the full variable domain reads GAGVSQSPSNKVTEKGKDVELRCDPISGHTALYWYRQSLGQGLEFLIYFQGNSAPDKSGLPSDRFSAERTGGSVSTLTIQRTQQEDSAVYLCASSLAGSGTGHEQYFGPGTRLTVT.

This chain joins TRBV24-1 and TRBJ1-1; tentative D call: TRBD1 (6 bases). Germline CDR1 KGHDR, CDR2 SFDVKD. With 2 bases removed from V and 4 bases from J, the gap between germline ends came to 10 bases. The length of the CDR3 is 14 residues. The CDR3 here is CATSDSDRFTEAFF. The CDR3 DNA is TGTGCCACCAGTGATTCCGACAGGTTCACTGAAGCTTTCTTT.

The CDR3 nucleotides are TGTGCCAGCAGCCCGGGGGTACACGATCAGCCCCAGCATTTT. This codes for CASSPGVHDQPQHF. The chain couples TRBV7-9 to TRBJ1-5; D is perhaps TRBD1 (5 bases). This CDR3 has 14 residues. With 5 bases removed from V and 5 bases from J, the gap between germline ends came to 13 bases. Germline V CDR1 and CDR2: SEHNR, FQNEAQ (reference sequence).

This chain connects TRBV11-2 to TRBJ1-5, with D maybe TRBD1 (5 bases). The V and J ends lost 5 bases and 2 bases respectively, with 13 bases between them. Germline CDR1 SGHAT, CDR2 FQNNGV. The CDR3 extends over 15 amino acids. In DNA, the CDR3 is TGTGCCAGCAGCGCCGTAAGGGGTGGCAATCAGCCCCAGCATTTT. Its translation is CASSAVRGGNQPQHF.

For this clonotype: The CDR3 carries no conserved terminal phenylalanine or tryptophan, so it likely arises from a read error. The chain recombines TRBV29-1 with TRBJ1-1, with D possibly matching TRBD1 (5 bases). Trimming cost V 6 bases and J 5 bases, with 13 bases left between them. The length of the CDR3 is 12 residues. Per the germline V gene, CDR1 is SQVTM and CDR2 is ANQGSEA. The DNA of the CDR3 is TGCAGCGTCGGGGACCCCGGAACTGAAGCTTTCCTT. Translating it yields CSVGDPGTEAFL.

This clonotype was observed a few times. J is TRBJ2-1 and V is TRBV12-3 or TRBV12-4, with a tentative D call TRBD2 (5 bases). The CDR3 covers 15 residues. Trimming left V 7 bases short and J 1 base short, with 14 bases between. CDR3 amino acids: CASTSGGRSYNEQFF. For the CDR3, the DNA is TGTGCCAGCACCAGCGGCGGGCGGTCCTACAATGAGCAGTTCTTC.

This clonotype was recorded a few times. This chain connects TRBV28 to TRBJ1-4; TRBD1 agrees at 7 bases. This CDR3 has 15 amino acids. The V gene's germline CDR1 is MDHEN and CDR2 SYDVKM. V trimming: 5 bases; J trimming: 7 bases; junction bases outside the gene matches: 10. The CDR3 DNA reads TGTGCCAGCAGTCCATATGGGAACAGGGGTGAAAAACTGTTTTTT. Its protein product is CASSPYGNRGEKLFF.

This rearrangement joins TRBV19 to TRBJ1-1; the match to TRBD1 covers 9 bases. The CDR3 totals 15 residues. Germline CDR1 reads LNHDA; CDR2 reads SQIVND (reference sequence). The trim removed 4 bases at V and 4 bases at J, leaving 7 bases unmatched. CDR3 sequence (DNA): TGTGCCAGTAGTAGTCCGGGACAGGGAGGCACTGAAGCTTTCTTT. Translation: CASSSPGQGGTEAFF.

This clonotype was counted at least ten times. V usage is TRBV5-1 and J usage is TRBJ2-1; 7 positions match TRBD1. In germline, CDR1 is SGHRS, CDR2 YFSETQ. This CDR3 has 15 residues. V shed 4 bases and J 0 bases; nucleotides not matched to a gene: 4. This CDR3 is CASSTDRNSYNEQFF. CDR3 bases: TGCGCCAGCAGCACGGACAGGAACTCCTACAATGAGCAGTTCTTC.

The V and J genes are TRBV3-1 and TRBJ2-3; 11 positions agree with TRBD2. From germline, CDR1 is LGHDT and CDR2 YNNKEL (reference sequence). Losses at the gene ends were 4 bases for V and 1 base for J; bases not matched to a gene: 7. CDR3 length: 17 residues. The CDR3 spells CASSRPGTSGRTDTQYF. CDR3 in DNA: TGTGCCAGCAGCCGGCCCGGGACTAGCGGACGCACAGATACGCAGTATTTT.

This clonotype was counted a few times. The chain carries TRBV2 and TRBJ1-1; no reliable D call. The CDR3 is 12 residues long. V dropped 4 bases and J dropped 11 bases, with 14 bases sitting between them. The germline V gene encodes CDR1 SNHLY and CDR2 FYNNEI. CDR3 loop: CASSVGPSRAFF. Here the CDR3 DNA reads TGTGCCAGCAGTGTAGGGCCATCTAGGGCTTTCTTT.

This clonotype was counted a few times. The chain links TRBV2 to TRBJ2-3, with 10 bases matching TRBD2. CDR3 length: 15 residues. V lost 5 bases to trimming and J lost 0 bases; unmatched junction nucleotides: 2. Germline CDR1 reads SNHLY; CDR2 reads FYNNEI. The CDR3 region is CASSTSGASTDTQYF. The CDR3, as DNA: TGTGCCAGCAGTACTAGCGGGGCGAGCACAGATACGCAGTATTTT.